This T cell receptor beta chain came from a study of regulatory T cells in long-lasting Graves disease. Germline lookup yields CDR1 LGHDT and CDR2 YNNKEL (reference sequence). After removal of 5 bases from V and 4 bases from J, the junction contained 0 bases not matched to a gene. The CDR3 covers 14 residues. Researchers made TCR beta libraries by using iRepertoire HTBI primers and running Arm-PCR on CDR3 regions. MiXCR was run by TCRdb on the multiplex PCR reads, yielding one entry per CDR3 protein. The repertoire includes around 450,000 distinct CDR3 sequences, roughly 17% of them detected once, and 9% to 15% sits in the top ten. Documented time point: newly diagnosed GD, antithyroid drugs for less than 3 months. With RNA extracted from PBMCs as input, the TCR library was made. Patients came from an endocrinology department in Xi'an, China. As collected, the peripheral blood samples measured 7.5 to 10 milliliters each and went into EDTA tubes.

General observations from the study: The study found TRBV28, TRBJ1-2 and TRBJ2-5 favored in persistent disease.

This clonotype has a count of ten or more. Antigen: not known. These data are also associated with another study on T cells in Graves' hyperthyroidism and ophthalmopathy. That study reports: Any patient presenting with uncontrolled infection, other autoimmune disease, pregnancy or lactation was left out.

Material: peripheral blood mononuclear cells (PBMCs), obtained at new diagnosis, from a patient treated with antithyroid drugs. This receptor was obtained from a man aged 35 to 55 with Graves disease. This sequence joins TRBV3-1 and TRBJ2-5; 14 bases match TRBD2. CDR3 region: CASSGTSGRETQYF. CDR3 in DNA: TGTGCCAGCAGCGGGACTAGCGGGAGAGAGACCCAGTACTTC.